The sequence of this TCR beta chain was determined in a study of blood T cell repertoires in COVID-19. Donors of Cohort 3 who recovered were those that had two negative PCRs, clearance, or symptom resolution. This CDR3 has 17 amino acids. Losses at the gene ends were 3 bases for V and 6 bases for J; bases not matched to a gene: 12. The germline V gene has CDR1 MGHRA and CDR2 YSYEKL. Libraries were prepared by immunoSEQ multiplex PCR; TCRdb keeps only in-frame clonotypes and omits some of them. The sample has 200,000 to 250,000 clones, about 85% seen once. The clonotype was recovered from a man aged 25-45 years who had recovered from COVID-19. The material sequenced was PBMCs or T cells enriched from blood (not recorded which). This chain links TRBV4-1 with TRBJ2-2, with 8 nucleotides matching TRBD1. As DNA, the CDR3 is TGCGCCAGCAGCCAGGGATCCGGACAGGGAGGCGCCGGGGAGCTGTTTTTT. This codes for CASSQGSGQGGAGELFF.